This entry lists 2 T cell receptor beta chains sequenced from one sample in a study of blood T cell repertoires in COVID-19. TCRdb's copy holds only in-frame clones and misses some; the assay was immunoSEQ multiplex PCR. Of about 150,000 clones listed, about 84% are singletons. Sequencing input: peripheral blood. These receptors all come from a woman aged 45-65 years with acute or convalescent COVID-19.

This clone occurred a few times. V gene TRBV12-3 or TRBV12-4 combines with J gene TRBJ1-1; TRBD1 is a possible D gene (5 bases). The CDR3 is made up of 12 amino acids. V dropped 5 bases and J dropped 8 bases, with 12 bases sitting between them. The CDR3 DNA reads TGTGCCAGCAGTGGGGCAGGGCGAGAAGCTTTCTTT. Protein product: CASSGAGREAFF.

The CDR3 coding sequence is TGTGCCAGTAGTGTCTCCCCCCAAGGGAGCTCTGGAAACACCATATATTTT. It is translated as CASSVSPQGSSGNTIYF. The chain is built from TRBV19 and TRBJ1-3; D is ambiguous. This CDR3 spans 17 amino acids. Trimming removed 5 bases from V and 0 bases from J, with 17 bases in between. CDR1 is LNHDA and CDR2 is SQIVND in the germline V gene (reference sequence).